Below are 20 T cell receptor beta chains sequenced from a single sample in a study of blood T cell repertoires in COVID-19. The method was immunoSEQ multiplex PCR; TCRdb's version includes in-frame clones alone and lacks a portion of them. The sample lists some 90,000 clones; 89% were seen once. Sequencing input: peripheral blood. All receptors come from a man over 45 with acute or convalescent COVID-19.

The CDR3 sequence is CASSQQGSSGNTIYF. CDR3 coding DNA: TGCGCCAGCAGCCAACAGGGGAGCTCTGGAAACACCATATATTTT. This rearrangement joins TRBV5-1 to TRBJ1-3; TRBD1 matches 7 bases. The junction had 4 bases not matched to a gene; V was cut back by 4 bases and J by 0 bases. The CDR3 is 15 amino acids. Germline V gives CDR1 SGHRS, CDR2 YFSETQ.

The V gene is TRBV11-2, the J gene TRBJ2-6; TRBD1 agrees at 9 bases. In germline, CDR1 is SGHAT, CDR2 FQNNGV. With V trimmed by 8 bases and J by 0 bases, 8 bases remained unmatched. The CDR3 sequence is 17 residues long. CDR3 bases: TGTGCCAGCGAACCGGGACAGGGACGCTCTGGGGCCAACGTCCTGACTTTC. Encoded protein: CASEPGQGRSGANVLTF.

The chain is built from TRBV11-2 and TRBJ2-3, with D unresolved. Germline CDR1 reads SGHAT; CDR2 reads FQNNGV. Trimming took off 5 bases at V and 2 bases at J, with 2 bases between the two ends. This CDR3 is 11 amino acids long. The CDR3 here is CASSHTDTQYF. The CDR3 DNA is TGTGCCAGCAGCCACACAGATACGCAGTATTTT.

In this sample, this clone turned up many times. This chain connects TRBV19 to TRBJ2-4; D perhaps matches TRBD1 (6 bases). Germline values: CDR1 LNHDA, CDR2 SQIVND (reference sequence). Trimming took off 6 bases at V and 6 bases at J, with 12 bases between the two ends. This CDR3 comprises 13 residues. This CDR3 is CASRKRDTNIQYF. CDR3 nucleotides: TGTGCCAGTAGGAAGAGGGACACAAACATTCAGTACTTC.

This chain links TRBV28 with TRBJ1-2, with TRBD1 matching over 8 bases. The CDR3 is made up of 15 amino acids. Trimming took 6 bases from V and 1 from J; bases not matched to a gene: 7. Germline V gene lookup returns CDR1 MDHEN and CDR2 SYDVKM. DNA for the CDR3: TGTGCCAGCAGCTCCGGACAGGGTGGTAACTATGGCTACACCTTC. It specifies CASSSGQGGNYGYTF.

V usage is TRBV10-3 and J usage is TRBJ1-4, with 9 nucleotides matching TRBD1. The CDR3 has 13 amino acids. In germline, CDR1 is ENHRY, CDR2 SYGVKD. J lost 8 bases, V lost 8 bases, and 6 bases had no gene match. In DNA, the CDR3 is TGTGCCATCCGCGGGACAGGGAACGAAAAACTGTTTTTT. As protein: CAIRGTGNEKLFF.

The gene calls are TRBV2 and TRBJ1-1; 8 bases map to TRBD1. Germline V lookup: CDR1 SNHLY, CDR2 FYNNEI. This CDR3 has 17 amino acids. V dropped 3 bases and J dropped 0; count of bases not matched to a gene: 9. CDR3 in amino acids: CASSDRTGRLMNTEAFF. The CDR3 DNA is TGTGCCAGCAGTGACCGGACAGGGAGGTTAATGAACACTGAAGCTTTCTTT.

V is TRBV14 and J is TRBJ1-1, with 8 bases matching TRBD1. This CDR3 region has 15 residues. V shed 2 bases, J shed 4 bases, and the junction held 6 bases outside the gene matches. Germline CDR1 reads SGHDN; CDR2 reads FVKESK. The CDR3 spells CASSQRTGRSTEAFF. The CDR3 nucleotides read TGTGCCAGCAGCCAAAGGACAGGGCGAAGCACTGAAGCTTTCTTT.

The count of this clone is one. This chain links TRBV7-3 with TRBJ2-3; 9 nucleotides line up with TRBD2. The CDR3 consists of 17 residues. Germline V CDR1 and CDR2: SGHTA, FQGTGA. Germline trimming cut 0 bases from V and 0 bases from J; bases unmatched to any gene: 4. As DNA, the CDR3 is TGTGCCAGCAGCTTAACGGGTAGCGGGGGAAGCACAGATACGCAGTATTTT. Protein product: CASSLTGSGGSTDTQYF.

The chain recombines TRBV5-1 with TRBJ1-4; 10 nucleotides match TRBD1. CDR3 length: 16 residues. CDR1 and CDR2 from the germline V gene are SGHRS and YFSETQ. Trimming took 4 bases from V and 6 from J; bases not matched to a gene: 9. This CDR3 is CASSPGQGPGYEKLFF. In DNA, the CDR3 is TGCGCCAGCAGCCCGGGACAGGGGCCGGGATATGAAAAACTGTTTTTT.

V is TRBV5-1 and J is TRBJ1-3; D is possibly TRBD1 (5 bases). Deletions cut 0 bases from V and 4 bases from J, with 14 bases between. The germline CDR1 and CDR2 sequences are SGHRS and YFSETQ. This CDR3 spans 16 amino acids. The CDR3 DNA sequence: TGCGCCAGCAGCTTGGGATCGTCAGGGAACGGAAACACCATATATTTT. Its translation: CASSLGSSGNGNTIYF. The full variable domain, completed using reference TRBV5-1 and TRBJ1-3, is KAGVTQTPRYLIKTRGQQVTLSCSPISGHRSVSWYQQTPGQGLQFLFEYFSETQRNKGNFPGRFSGRQFSNSRSEMNVSTLELGDSALYLCASSLGSSGNGNTIYFGEGSWLTVV.

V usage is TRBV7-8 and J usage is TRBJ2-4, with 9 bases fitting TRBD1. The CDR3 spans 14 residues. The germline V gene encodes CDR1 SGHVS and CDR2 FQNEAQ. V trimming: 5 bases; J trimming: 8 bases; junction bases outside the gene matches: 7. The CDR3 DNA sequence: TGTGCCAGCAGCCCCCGACAGGGGGGGGACATTCAGTACTTC. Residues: CASSPRQGGDIQYF.

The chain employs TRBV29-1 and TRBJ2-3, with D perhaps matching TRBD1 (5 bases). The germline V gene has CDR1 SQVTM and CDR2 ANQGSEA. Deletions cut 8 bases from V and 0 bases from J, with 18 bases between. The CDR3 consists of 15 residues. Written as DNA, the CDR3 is TGCAGCAACAGGTTGGGTACCTCTAGCACAGATACGCAGTATTTT. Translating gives CSNRLGTSSTDTQYF.

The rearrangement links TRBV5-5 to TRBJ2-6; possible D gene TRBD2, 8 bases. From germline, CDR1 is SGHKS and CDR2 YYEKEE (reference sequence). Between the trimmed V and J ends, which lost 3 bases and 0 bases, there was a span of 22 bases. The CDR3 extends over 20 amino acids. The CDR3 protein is CASSSQRGGTVISGANVLTF. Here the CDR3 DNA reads TGTGCCAGCAGCTCCCAACGGGGGGGGACAGTTATCTCTGGGGCCAACGTCCTGACTTTC.

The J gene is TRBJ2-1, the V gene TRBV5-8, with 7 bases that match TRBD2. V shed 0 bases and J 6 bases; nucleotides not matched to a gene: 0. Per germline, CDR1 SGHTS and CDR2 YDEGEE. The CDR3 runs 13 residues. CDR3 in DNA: TGTGCCAGCAGCTTGGGGACTAGCAATGAGCAGTTCTTC. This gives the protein CASSLGTSNEQFF.

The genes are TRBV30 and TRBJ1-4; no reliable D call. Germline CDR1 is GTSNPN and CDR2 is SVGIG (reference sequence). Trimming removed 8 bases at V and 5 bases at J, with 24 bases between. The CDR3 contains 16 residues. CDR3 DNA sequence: TGTGCCCGCCCTTGGACTGCGTCGGCAGACAATGAAAAACTGTTTTTT. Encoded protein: CARPWTASADNEKLFF.

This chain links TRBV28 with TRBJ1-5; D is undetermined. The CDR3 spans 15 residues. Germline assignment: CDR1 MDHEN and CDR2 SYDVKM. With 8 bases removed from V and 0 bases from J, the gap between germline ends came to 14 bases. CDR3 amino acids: CASWAYPNSNQPQHF. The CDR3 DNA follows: TGTGCCAGCTGGGCGTATCCGAATAGCAATCAGCCCCAGCATTTT.

In DNA form, the CDR3 reads TGTGCCAGCAGCCCTCTCGGGGGCACCATATATTTT. It specifies CASSPLGGTIYF. The rearrangement uses TRBV3-1 (or the pseudogene TRBV3-2) and TRBJ1-3; the D gene is possibly TRBD1 (5 bases). The V gene lost 4 bases and the J gene lost 9 bases, with 10 bases spanning the gap. Germline V gene lookup returns CDR1 LGHDT and CDR2 YNNKEL (reference sequence). CDR3 size: 12 residues.

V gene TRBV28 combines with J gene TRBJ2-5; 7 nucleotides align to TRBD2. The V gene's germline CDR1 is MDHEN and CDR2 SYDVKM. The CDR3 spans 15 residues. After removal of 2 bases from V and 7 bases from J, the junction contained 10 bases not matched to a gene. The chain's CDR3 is CASSLGGGRLGTQYF. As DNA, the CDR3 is TGTGCCAGCAGTTTAGGGGGGGGAAGGCTGGGGACCCAGTACTTC.

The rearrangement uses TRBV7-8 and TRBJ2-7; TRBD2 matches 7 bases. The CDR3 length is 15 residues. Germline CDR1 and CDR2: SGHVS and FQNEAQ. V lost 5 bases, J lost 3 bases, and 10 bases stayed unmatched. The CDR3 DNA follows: TGTGCCAGCAGCCCCGGGGAGGGGCTTTTCTACGAGCAGTACTTC. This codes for CASSPGEGLFYEQYF.